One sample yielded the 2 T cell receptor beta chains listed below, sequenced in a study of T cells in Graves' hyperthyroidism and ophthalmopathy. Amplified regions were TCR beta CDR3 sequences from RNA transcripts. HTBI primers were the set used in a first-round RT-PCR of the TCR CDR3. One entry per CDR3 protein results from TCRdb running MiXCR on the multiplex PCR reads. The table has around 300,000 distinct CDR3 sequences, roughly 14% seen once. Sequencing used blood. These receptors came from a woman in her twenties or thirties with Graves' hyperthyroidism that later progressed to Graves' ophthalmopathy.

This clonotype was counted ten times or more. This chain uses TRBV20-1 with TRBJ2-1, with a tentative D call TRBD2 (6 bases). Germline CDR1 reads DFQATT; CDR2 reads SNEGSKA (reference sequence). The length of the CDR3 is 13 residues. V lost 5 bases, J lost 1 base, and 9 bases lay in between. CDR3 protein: CSAGGISYNEQFF. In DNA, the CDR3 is TGCAGTGCTGGCGGGATTTCCTACAATGAGCAGTTCTTC.

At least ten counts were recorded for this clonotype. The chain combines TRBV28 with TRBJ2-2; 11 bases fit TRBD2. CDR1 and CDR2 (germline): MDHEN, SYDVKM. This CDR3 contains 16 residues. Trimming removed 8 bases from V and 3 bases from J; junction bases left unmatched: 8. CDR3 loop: CASGLLAGGHTGELFF. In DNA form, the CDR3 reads TGTGCCAGCGGTCTCCTAGCGGGAGGACACACCGGGGAGCTGTTTTTT. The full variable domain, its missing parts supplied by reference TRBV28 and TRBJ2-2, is DVKVTQSSRYLVKRTGEKVFLECVQDMDHENMFWYRQDPGLGLRLIYFSYDVKMKEKGDIPEGYSVSREKKERFSLILESASTNQTSMYLCASGLLAGGHTGELFFGEGSRLTVL.